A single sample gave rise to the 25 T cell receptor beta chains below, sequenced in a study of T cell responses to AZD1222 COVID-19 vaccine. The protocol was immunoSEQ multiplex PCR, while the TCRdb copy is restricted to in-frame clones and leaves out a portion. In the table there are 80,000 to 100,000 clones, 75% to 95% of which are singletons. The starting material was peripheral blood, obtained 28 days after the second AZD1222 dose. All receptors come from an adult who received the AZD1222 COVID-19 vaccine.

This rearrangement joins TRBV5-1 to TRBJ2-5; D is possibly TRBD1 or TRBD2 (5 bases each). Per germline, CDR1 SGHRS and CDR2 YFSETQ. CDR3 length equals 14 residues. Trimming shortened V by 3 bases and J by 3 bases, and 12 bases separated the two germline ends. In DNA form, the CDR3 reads TGCGCCAGCAGCTGGGGACCCGGGGAAGAGACCCAGTACTTC. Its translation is CASSWGPGEETQYF.

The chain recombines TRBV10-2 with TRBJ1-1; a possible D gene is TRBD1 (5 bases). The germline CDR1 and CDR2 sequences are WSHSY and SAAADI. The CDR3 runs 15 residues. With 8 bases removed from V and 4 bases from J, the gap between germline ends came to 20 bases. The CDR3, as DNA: TGCGCCAGCCGCCGGACGGATTTAAGGGGCACTGAAGCTTTCTTT. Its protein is CASRRTDLRGTEAFF.

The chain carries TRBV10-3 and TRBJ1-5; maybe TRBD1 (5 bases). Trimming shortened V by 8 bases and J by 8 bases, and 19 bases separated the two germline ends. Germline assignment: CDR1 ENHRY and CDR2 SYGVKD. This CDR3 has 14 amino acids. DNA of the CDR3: TGTGCCATCGGGGGGGAAGTAGGTGGGGAGCCCCAGCATTTT. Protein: CAIGGEVGGEPQHF.

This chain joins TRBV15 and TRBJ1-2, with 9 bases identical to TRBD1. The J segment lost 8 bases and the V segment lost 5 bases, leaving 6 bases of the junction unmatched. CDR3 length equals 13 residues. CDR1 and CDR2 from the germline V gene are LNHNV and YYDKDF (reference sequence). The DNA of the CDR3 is TGTGCCACCAGCTCCCGGACAGGGGTCGGCTACACCTTC. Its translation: CATSSRTGVGYTF.

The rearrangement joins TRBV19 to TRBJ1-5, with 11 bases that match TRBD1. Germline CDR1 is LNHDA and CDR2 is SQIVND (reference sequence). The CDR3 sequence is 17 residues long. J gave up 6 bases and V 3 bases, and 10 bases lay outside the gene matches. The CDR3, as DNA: TGTGCCAGTAGTATTTTTAAAAGGACAGGGGGCTTTCAGCCCCAGCATTTT. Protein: CASSIFKRTGGFQPQHF.

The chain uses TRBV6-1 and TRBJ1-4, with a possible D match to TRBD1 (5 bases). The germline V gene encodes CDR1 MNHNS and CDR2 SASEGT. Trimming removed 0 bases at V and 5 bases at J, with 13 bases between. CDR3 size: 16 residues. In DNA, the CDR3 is TGTGCCAGCAGTGAAGCGCAGGGCCGCGGGAATGAAAAACTGTTTTTT. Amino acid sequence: CASSEAQGRGNEKLFF.

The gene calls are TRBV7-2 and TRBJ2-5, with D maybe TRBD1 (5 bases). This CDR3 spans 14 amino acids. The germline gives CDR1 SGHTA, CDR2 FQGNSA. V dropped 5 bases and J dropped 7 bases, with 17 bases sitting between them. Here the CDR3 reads CASSPTETGGTQYF. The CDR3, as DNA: TGTGCCAGCAGCCCGACAGAGACTGGTGGGACCCAGTACTTC.

As DNA, the CDR3 is TGTGCCAGCAGTTTCGCGCAGGGATCTGGGGCCAACGTCCTGACTTTC. Amino acid sequence: CASSFAQGSGANVLTF. This chain joins TRBV4-2 and TRBJ2-6; possible D gene TRBD1, 5 bases. Germline-derived CDR1 and CDR2 are LGHNA and YNFKEQ. CDR3 length: 16 residues. V lost 6 bases, J lost 1 base, and 13 bases lay in between.

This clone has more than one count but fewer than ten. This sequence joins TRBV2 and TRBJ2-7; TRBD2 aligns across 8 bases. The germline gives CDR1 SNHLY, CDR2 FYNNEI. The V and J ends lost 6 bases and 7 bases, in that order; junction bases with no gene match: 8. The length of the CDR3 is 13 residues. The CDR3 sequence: CASRLAALGEQYF. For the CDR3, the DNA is TGTGCCAGCAGACTAGCGGCGCTTGGGGAGCAGTACTTC.

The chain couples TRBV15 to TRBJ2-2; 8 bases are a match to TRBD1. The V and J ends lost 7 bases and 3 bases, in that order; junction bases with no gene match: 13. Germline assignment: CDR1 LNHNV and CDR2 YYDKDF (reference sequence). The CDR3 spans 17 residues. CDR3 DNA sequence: TGTGCCACCACTCCGACAGGGGAGGTTTGGCACACCGGGGAGCTGTTTTTT. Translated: CATTPTGEVWHTGELFF.

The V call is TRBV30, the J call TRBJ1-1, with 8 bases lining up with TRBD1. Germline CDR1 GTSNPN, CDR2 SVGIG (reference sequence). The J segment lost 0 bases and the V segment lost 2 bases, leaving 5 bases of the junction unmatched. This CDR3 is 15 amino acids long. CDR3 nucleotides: TGTGCCTGGAGTCCCTTGACAGGGGTGAACACTGAAGCTTTCTTT. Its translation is CAWSPLTGVNTEAFF.

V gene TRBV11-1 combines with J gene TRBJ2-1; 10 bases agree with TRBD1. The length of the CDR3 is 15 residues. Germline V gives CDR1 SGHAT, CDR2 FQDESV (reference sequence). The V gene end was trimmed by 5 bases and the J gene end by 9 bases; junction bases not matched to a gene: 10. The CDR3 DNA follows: TGTGCCAGCAGCATACGACAGGGGGCGTATAGTGAGCAGTTCTTC. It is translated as CASSIRQGAYSEQFF.

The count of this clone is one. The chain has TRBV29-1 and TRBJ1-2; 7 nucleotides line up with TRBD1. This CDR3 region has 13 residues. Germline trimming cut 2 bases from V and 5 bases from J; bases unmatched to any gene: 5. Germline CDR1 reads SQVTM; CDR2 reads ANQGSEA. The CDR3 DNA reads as TGCAGCGTTGAACGGACAGGACCGTATGGCTACACCTTC. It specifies CSVERTGPYGYTF.

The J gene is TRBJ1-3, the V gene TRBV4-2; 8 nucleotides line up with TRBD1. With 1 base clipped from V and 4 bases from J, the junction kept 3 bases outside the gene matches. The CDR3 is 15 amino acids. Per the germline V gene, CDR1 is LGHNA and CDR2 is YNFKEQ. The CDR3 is CASSQGTGIGNTIYF. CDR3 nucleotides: TGTGCCAGCAGCCAAGGGACAGGGATCGGAAACACCATATATTTT.

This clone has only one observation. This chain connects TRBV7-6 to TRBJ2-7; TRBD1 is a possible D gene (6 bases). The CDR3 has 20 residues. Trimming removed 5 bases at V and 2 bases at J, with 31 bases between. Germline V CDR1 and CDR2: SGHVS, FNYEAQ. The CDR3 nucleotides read TGTGCCAGCAGCCCCTATCCGCCGGACCACAGGGACATTCTCGCCTACGAGCAGTACTTC. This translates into CASSPYPPDHRDILAYEQYF.

The CDR3 protein is CASSQGTHPYEQYF. CDR3 nucleotides: TGCGCCAGCAGCCAAGGGACTCATCCCTACGAGCAGTACTTC. The genes are TRBV4-1 and TRBJ2-7; D might be TRBD2 (5 bases). The CDR3 covers 14 residues. The V gene's germline CDR1 is MGHRA and CDR2 YSYEKL. Trimming pared 1 base from V and 2 bases from J, leaving 9 bases between.

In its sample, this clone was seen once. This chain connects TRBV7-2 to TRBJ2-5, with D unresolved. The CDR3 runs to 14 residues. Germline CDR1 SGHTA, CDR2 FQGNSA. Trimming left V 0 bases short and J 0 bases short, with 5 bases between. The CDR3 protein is CASSLAGYQETQYF. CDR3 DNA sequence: TGTGCCAGCAGCTTAGCAGGGTACCAAGAGACCCAGTACTTC. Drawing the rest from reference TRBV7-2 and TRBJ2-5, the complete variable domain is GAGVSQSPSNKVTEKGKDVELRCDPISGHTALYWYRQSLGQGLEFLIYFQGNSAPDKSGLPSDRFSAERTGGSVSTLTIQRTQQEDSAVYLCASSLAGYQETQYFGPGTRLLVL.

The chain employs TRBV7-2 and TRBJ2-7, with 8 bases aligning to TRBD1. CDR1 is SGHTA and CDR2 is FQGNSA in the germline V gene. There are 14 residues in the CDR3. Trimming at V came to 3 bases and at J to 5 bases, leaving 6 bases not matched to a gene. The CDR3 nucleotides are TGTGCCAGCAGCTTCGGACAGGGAAGCAACGAGCAGTACTTC. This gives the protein CASSFGQGSNEQYF.

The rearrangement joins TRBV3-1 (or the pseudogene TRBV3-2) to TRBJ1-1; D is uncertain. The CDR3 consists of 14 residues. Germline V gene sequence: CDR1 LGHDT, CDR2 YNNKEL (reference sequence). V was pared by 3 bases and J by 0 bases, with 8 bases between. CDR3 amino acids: CASSHRELNTEAFF. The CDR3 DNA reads TGTGCCAGCAGCCACAGAGAACTGAACACTGAAGCTTTCTTT.

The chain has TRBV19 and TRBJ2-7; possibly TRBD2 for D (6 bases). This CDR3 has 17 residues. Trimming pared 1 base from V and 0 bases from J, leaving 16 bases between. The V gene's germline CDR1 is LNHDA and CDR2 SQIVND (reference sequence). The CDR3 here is CASSIGGLAQNSYEQYF. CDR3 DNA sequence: TGTGCCAGTAGTATAGGAGGGCTAGCGCAAAACTCCTACGAGCAGTACTTC.

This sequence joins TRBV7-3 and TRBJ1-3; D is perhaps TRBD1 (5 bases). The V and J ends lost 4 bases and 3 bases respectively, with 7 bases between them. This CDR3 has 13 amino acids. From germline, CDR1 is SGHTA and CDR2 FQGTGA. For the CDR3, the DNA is TGTGCCAGCAGCTCGACAGTTGGAAACACCATATATTTT. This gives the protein CASSSTVGNTIYF.

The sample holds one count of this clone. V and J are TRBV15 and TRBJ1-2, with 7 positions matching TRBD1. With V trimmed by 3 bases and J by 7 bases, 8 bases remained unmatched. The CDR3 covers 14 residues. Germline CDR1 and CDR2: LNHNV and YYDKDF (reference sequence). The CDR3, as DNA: TGTGCCACCAGCAGGGCTGACAGGGTGTTTGGCTACACCTTC. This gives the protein CATSRADRVFGYTF.

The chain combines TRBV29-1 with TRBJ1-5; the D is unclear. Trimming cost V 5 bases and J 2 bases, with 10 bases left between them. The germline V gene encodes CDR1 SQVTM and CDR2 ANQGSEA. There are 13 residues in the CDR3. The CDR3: CSVWESGNQPQHF. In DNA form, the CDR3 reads TGCAGCGTTTGGGAGAGCGGCAATCAGCCCCAGCATTTT.

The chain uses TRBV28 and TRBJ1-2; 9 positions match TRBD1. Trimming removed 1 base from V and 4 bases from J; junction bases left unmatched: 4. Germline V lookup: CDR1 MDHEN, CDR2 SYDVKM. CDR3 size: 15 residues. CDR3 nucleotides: TGTGCCAGCAGTTTATACAGGGGGCTCAGCTATGGCTACACCTTC. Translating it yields CASSLYRGLSYGYTF.

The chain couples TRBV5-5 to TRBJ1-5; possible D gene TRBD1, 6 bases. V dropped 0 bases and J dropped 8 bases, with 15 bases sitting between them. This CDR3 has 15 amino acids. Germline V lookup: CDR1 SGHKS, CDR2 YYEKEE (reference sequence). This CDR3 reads CASSLVVGAREPQHF. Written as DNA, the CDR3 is TGTGCCAGCAGCTTGGTCGTGGGGGCGCGGGAGCCCCAGCATTTT.